The 3 T cell receptor beta chains presented below share a single source sample, sequenced in a study of T cell responses to AZD1222 COVID-19 vaccine. Using immunoSEQ multiplex PCR, the repertoire was profiled, and TCRdb retains in-frame clones only, with some absent. Altogether roughly 42,000 clones are present, 80% being singletons, with the ten largest covering approximately 3.9%. Sequences were derived from peripheral blood, sampled on day 0 of AZD1222 vaccination. The receptors were sampled from an adult in good health.

This clone appeared once. The J gene is TRBJ1-1, the V gene TRBV2; D might be TRBD1 (5 bases). The CDR3 covers 14 residues. Germline-derived CDR1 and CDR2 are SNHLY and FYNNEI. V lost 7 bases to trimming and J lost 6 bases, with 18 bases between them. CDR3 DNA: TGTGCCAGCAAGGCAGGGTGGGAGCTGGCTGAAGCTTTCTTT. Protein product: CASKAGWELAEAFF.

The chain is built from TRBV11-2 and TRBJ1-1; D is unclear. V was shortened by 5 bases and J by 3 bases, with 13 bases between the two germline ends. From germline, CDR1 is SGHAT and CDR2 FQNNGV. CDR3 length equals 14 residues. CDR3 residues: CASSTPGGDTEAFF. CDR3 nucleotides: TGTGCCAGCAGCACACCCGGTGGTGACACTGAAGCTTTCTTT.

The rearrangement links TRBV5-1 to TRBJ1-1; possible D gene TRBD1, 6 bases. CDR3 length equals 13 residues. The germline V and J ends were trimmed by 0 bases and 8 bases, with 11 bases remaining between them. The germline V gene encodes CDR1 SGHRS and CDR2 YFSETQ. In DNA, the CDR3 is TGCGCCAGCAGCTTGGACGGACAGACAGAAGCTTTCTTT. Encoded protein: CASSLDGQTEAFF.